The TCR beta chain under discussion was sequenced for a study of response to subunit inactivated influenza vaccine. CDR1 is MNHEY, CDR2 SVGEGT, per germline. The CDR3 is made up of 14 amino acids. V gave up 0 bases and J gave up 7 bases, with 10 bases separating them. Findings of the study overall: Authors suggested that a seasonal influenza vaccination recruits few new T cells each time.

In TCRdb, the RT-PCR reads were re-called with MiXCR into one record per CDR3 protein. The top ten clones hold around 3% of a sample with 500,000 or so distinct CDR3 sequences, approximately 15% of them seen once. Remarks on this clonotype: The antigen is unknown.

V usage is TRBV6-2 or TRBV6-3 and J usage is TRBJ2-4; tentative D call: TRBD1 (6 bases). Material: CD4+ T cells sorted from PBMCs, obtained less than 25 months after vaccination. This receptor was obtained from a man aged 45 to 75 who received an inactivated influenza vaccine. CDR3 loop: CASSYSDRPNIQYF. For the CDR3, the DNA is TGTGCCAGCAGTTACTCGGACAGACCCAACATTCAGTACTTC.